Below are 2 T cell receptor beta chains sequenced from a single sample in a study of shared clonotypes between healthy human individuals. Sequencing was performed with immunoSEQ multiplex PCR; in TCRdb, only in-frame clones are kept and a portion is missing. The top ten clones hold nearly 25% of a sample with under 850,000 clones, almost 95% of them seen once. Positive CCR7 selection of CD45RO-negative cells yielded the naive CD8 cells, and terminally differentiated effector memory CD45RA+ cells were excluded. The source material was naive CD8+ T cells sorted from blood. Every receptor here comes from a man aged 25-45 years in good health.

Of note for this clone: Within the sample, other DNA sequences also encode this same CDR3. The rearrangement uses TRBV29-1 and TRBJ2-5; unclear D gene. Germline values: CDR1 SQVTM, CDR2 ANQGSEA. The V and J ends lost 2 bases and 5 bases respectively, with 3 bases between them. The CDR3 runs to 10 residues. The CDR3 loop reads CSVERETQYF. Here the CDR3 DNA reads TGCAGCGTTGAAAGGGAGACCCAGTACTTC.

The chain combines TRBV7-9 with TRBJ2-7; TRBD1 might be the D (6 bases). V was trimmed by 1 base and J by 6 bases, leaving 13 bases between them. The V gene's germline CDR1 is SEHNR and CDR2 FQNEAQ (reference sequence). This CDR3 is built from 14 residues. CDR3 bases: TGTGCCAGCAGCTTAGTTCACCAGGGGTCCGAGCAGTACTTC. Protein: CASSLVHQGSEQYF.